Listed here are 16 T cell receptor beta chains from one sample, sequenced in a study of blood T cell repertoires in COVID-19 (TCRdb year 2020). Libraries were constructed by the immunoSEQ multiplex PCR assay. This is the immuneACCESS table as TCRdb keeps it, with only in-frame sequences that have V and J called. A part of the clones is gone; compared with another copy, unresolved V genes explain less than half, and the rest is unexplained. Recorded for this sample are around 65,000 clones; roughly four fifths of them occurred a single time. The ten top clones hold about 41% of the sample. Sequenced sample: peripheral blood. The source is a human donor in a cohort sampled during active COVID-19.

This chain joins TRBV5-8 and TRBJ1-2; 11 bases line up with TRBD1. Germline assignment: CDR1 SGHTS and CDR2 YDEGEE. CDR3 length equals 18 residues. With V trimmed by 4 bases and J by 4 bases, 15 bases remained unmatched. The CDR3 sequence is CASSPDRGTGGASYGYTF. In nucleotides, the CDR3 is TGTGCCAGCAGCCCCGATAGGGGGACAGGGGGTGCGAGCTATGGCTACACCTTC.

The V and J genes are TRBV5-6 and TRBJ1-4; 8 bases map to TRBD1. Unmatched junction bases numbered 5, after V lost 2 bases and J lost 8 bases. Germline V gene lookup returns CDR1 SGHDT and CDR2 YYEEEE. This CDR3 contains 14 residues. DNA of the CDR3: TGTGCCAGCAGCTTACAGGGGGTGCGAGAAAAACTGTTTTTT. Encoded protein: CASSLQGVREKLFF.

The chain has TRBV7-2 and TRBJ2-1, with 8 bases fitting TRBD1. V lost 4 bases, J lost 9 bases, and 5 bases stayed unmatched. Germline values: CDR1 SGHTA, CDR2 FQGNSA. The CDR3 sequence is 13 residues long. CDR3 amino acids: CASSSTGAGEQFF. The CDR3 bases are TGTGCCAGCAGCTCGACAGGGGCTGGTGAGCAGTTCTTC.

This clone was counted between two and nine times. The junction departs from germline at one end; a sequencing error may be responsible. The rearrangement links TRBV12-5 to TRBJ2-1, with 9 bases matching TRBD1. The CDR3 covers 13 residues. Germline V lookup: CDR1 LGHNT, CDR2 FRNRAP. The CDR3 region is CASGSLPGQGVIF. CDR3 DNA: TGTGCTAGTGGTTCGCTGCCGGGACAGGGTGTAATCTTC. The entire variable domain, with the rest obtained from reference TRBV12-5 and TRBJ2-1, is as follows: DARVTQTPRHKVTEMGQEVTMRCQPILGHNTVFWYRQTMMQGLELLAYFRNRAPLDDSGMPKDRFSAEMPDATLATLKIQPSEPRDSAVYFCASGSLPGQGVIFGPGTRLTVL.

CDR3 sequence reads: CASSQKQEVDEKLFF. The CDR3 bases are TGTGCCAGCAGCCAAAAGCAGGAGGTGGACGAAAAACTGTTTTTT. The rearrangement joins TRBV3-1 (or the pseudogene TRBV3-2) to TRBJ1-4; D gene uncertain. Between the trimmed V and J ends, which lost 2 bases and 8 bases, there was a span of 15 bases. The germline V gene has CDR1 LGHDT and CDR2 YNNKEL (reference sequence). The CDR3 totals 15 residues.

The rearrangement uses TRBV20-1 and TRBJ2-3; D is unresolved. The CDR3 extends over 14 amino acids. V lost 3 bases to trimming and J lost 3 bases, with 13 bases between them. Germline V lookup: CDR1 DFQATT, CDR2 SNEGSKA (reference sequence). The CDR3 reads CSASEVRTTDTQYF. As DNA, the CDR3 is TGCAGTGCTAGTGAGGTCAGAACAACAGATACGCAGTATTTT.

This clone appeared a single time. The chain employs TRBV7-3 and TRBJ2-1; D is possibly TRBD2 (5 bases). The ends were cut back, 2 bases at V and 2 bases at J, with 13 bases in the middle. CDR3 length equals 16 residues. The germline CDR1 and CDR2 sequences are SGHTA and FQGTGA. The CDR3 DNA follows: TGTGCCAGCAGCTTATCCTCCGGGAACCCCTACAATGAGCAGTTCTTC. This encodes CASSLSSGNPYNEQFF.

J is TRBJ1-2 and V is TRBV19; D unresolved. This CDR3 spans 15 amino acids. Trimming removed 3 bases at V and 2 bases at J, with 13 bases between. Per the germline V gene, CDR1 is LNHDA and CDR2 is SQIVND (reference sequence). CDR3 protein: CASSISTFNNYGYTF. The DNA of the CDR3 is TGTGCCAGTAGTATTTCCACATTTAACAACTATGGCTACACCTTC.

The rearrangement joins TRBV18 to TRBJ2-1; perhaps TRBD2 as D (5 bases). The CDR3 contains 14 residues. CDR1 and CDR2 from the germline V gene are KGHSH and LQKENI. V gave up 5 bases and J gave up 6 bases, with 14 bases separating them. This CDR3 is CASSADGLLNEQFF. DNA for the CDR3: TGTGCCAGCTCAGCCGATGGACTGCTCAATGAGCAGTTCTTC.

V is TRBV30 and J is TRBJ1-6; weak D call: TRBD1 (5 bases). Germline CDR1 is GTSNPN and CDR2 is SVGIG (reference sequence). CDR3 size: 16 residues. V lost 0 bases, J lost 7 bases, and 16 bases lay in between. The CDR3 protein is CAWSVISGGPNSPLHF. The CDR3 region has the DNA TGTGCCTGGAGTGTAATAAGCGGGGGACCCAATTCACCCCTCCACTTT.

This clone appeared a single time. V and J are TRBV5-6 and TRBJ1-1; weak D call: TRBD1 (6 bases). V lost 3 bases to trimming and J lost 5 bases, with 11 bases between them. The CDR3 is 13 residues long. Germline V gives CDR1 SGHDT, CDR2 YYEEEE. CDR3 region: CASSSVQGTEAFF. The CDR3, as DNA: TGTGCCAGCAGCTCAGTTCAGGGGACTGAAGCTTTCTTT.

The V call is TRBV10-2, the J call TRBJ2-2; a weak D match, TRBD1 (6 bases). This CDR3 spans 15 amino acids. The germline V gene encodes CDR1 WSHSY and CDR2 SAAADI. V was shortened by 2 bases and J by 6 bases, with 13 bases between the two germline ends. The CDR3 loop is CASSESLGAPGELFF. CDR3 DNA sequence: TGCGCCAGCAGTGAGAGTTTGGGGGCTCCCGGGGAGCTGTTTTTT.

This sequence joins TRBV15 and TRBJ2-1, with TRBD2 matching over 8 bases. CDR1 is LNHNV and CDR2 is YYDKDF in the germline V gene (reference sequence). The J segment lost 7 bases and the V segment lost 0 bases, leaving 8 bases of the junction unmatched. There are 16 residues in the CDR3. This chain's CDR3 is CATSRDGRGGRNEQFF. The CDR3 DNA follows: TGTGCCACCAGCAGAGATGGACGGGGGGGCCGGAATGAGCAGTTCTTC. Variable domain in full (rest from reference TRBV15 and TRBJ2-1): DAMVIQNPRYQVTQFGKPVTLSCSQTLNHNVMYWYQQKSSQAPKLLFHYYDKDFNNEADTPDNFQSRRPNTSFCFLDIRSPGLGDTAMYLCATSRDGRGGRNEQFFGPGTRLTVL.

This chain joins TRBV5-6 and TRBJ1-2, with D uncertain. V dropped 3 bases and J dropped 2 bases, with 14 bases sitting between them. The CDR3 covers 15 residues. The V gene's germline CDR1 is SGHDT and CDR2 YYEEEE. This CDR3 is CASSSLVEGNYGYTF. Here the CDR3 DNA reads TGTGCCAGCAGCTCGTTGGTTGAGGGCAACTATGGCTACACCTTC.

V usage is TRBV5-1 and J usage is TRBJ1-2, with D maybe TRBD1 (5 bases). Trimming left V 4 bases short and J 2 bases short, with 15 bases between. The CDR3 is made up of 15 amino acids. Germline V lookup: CDR1 SGHRS, CDR2 YFSETQ. The CDR3 protein is CASSQSGGANYGYTF. The CDR3 nucleotides read TGCGCCAGCAGCCAAAGTGGAGGGGCGAACTATGGCTACACCTTC.

The chain uses TRBV9 and TRBJ2-6; TRBD1 matches 9 bases. The V and J ends lost 0 bases and 0 bases, in that order; junction bases with no gene match: 4. The CDR3 runs to 18 residues. Germline values: CDR1 SGDLS, CDR2 YYNGEE. Here the CDR3 reads CASSVAGTGPSGANVLTF. In nucleotides, the CDR3 is TGTGCCAGCAGCGTAGCCGGGACAGGGCCCTCTGGGGCCAACGTCCTGACTTTC.